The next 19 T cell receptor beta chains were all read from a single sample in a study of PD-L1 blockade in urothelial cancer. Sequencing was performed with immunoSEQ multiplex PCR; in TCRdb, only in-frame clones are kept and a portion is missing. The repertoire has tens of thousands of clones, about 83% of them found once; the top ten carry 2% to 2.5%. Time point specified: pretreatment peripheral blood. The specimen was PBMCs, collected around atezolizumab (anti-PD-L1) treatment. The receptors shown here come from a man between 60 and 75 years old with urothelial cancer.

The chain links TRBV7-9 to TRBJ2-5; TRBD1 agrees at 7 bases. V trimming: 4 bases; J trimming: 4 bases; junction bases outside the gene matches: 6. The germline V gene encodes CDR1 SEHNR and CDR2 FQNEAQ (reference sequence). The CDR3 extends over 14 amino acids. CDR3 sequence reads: CASSWDSGGETQYF. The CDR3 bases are TGTGCCAGCAGCTGGGACAGTGGGGGAGAGACCCAGTACTTC.

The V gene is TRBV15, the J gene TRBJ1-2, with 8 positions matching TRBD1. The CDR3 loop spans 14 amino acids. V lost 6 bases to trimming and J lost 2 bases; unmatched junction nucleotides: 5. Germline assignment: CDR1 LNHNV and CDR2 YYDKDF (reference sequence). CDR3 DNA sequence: TGTGCCACCAGTCCTCGGACAGGGAACTATGGCTACACCTTC. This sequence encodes CATSPRTGNYGYTF.

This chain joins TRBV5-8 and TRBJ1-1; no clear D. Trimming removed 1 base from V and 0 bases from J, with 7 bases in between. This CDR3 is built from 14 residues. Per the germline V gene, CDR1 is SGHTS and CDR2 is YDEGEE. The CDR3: CASSLTHLNTEAFF. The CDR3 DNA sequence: TGTGCCAGCAGCTTGACACACCTGAACACTGAAGCTTTCTTT.

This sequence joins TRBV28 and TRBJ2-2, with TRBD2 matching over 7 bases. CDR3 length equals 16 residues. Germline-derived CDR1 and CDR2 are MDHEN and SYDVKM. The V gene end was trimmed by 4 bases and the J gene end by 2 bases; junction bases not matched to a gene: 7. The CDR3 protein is CASSSTGTTNTGELFF. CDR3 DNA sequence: TGTGCCAGCAGTTCTACCGGGACTACAAACACCGGGGAGCTGTTTTTT. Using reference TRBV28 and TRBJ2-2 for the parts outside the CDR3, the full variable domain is DVKVTQSSRYLVKRTGEKVFLECVQDMDHENMFWYRQDPGLGLRLIYFSYDVKMKEKGDIPEGYSVSREKKERFSLILESASTNQTSMYLCASSSTGTTNTGELFFGEGSRLTVL.

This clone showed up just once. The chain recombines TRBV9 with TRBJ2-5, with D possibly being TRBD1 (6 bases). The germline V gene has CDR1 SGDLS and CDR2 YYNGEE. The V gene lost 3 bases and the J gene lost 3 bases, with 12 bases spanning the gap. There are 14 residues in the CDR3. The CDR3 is CASSGQYREETQYF. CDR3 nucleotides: TGTGCCAGCAGCGGACAATACAGGGAAGAGACCCAGTACTTC.

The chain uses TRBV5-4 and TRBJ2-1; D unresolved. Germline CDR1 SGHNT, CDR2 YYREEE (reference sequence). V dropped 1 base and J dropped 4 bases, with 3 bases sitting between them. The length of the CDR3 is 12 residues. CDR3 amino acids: CASSLYYNEQFF. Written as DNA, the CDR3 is TGTGCCAGCAGCTTGTATTACAATGAGCAGTTCTTC.

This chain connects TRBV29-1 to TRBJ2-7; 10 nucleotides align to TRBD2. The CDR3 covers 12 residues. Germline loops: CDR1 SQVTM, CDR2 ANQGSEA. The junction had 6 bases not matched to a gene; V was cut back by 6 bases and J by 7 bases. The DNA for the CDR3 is TGCAGCGTCACTAGCGGGATAGGGGAGCAGTACTTC. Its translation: CSVTSGIGEQYF.

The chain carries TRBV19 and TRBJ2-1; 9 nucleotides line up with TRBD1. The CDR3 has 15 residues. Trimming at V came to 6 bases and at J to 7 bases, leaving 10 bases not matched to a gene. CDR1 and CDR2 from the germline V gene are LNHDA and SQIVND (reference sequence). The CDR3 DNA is TGTGCCAGTAGAGATCGACAGGGGGTTGTGAATGAGCAGTTCTTC. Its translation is CASRDRQGVVNEQFF.

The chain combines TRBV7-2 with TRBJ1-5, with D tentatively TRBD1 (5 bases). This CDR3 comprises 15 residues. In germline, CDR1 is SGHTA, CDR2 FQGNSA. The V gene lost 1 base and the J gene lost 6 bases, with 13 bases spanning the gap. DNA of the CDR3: TGTGCCAGCAGCTTAGAATCAGGGTCTCGTCAGCCCCAGCATTTT. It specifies CASSLESGSRQPQHF.

The CDR3 sequence: CASSYRTGPYEQYF. The DNA for the CDR3 is TGTGCCAGCAGTTACCGGACAGGTCCTTACGAGCAGTACTTC. The rearrangement uses TRBV6-5 and TRBJ2-7; 7 bases agree with TRBD1. Germline V gene data show CDR1 as MNHEY and CDR2 as SVGAGI. The CDR3 is 14 amino acids. V was clipped by 2 bases and J by 4 bases; unmatched bases: 5.

CDR3 sequence reads: CASSNYKGGLDIQYF. The CDR3 nucleotides read TGTGCCAGCAGTAATTACAAGGGGGGGCTGGACATTCAGTACTTC. The chain links TRBV6-1 to TRBJ2-4; maybe TRBD2 (7 bases). V was clipped by 5 bases and J by 8 bases, with 19 bases between them. This CDR3 is 15 amino acids long. The germline gives CDR1 MNHNS, CDR2 SASEGT.

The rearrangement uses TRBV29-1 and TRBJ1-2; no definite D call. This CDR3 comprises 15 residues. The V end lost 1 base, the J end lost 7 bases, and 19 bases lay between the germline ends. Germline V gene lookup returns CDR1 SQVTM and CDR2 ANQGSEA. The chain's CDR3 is CSVEVWAAVVSGYTF. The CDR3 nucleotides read TGCAGCGTTGAAGTATGGGCAGCGGTAGTAAGTGGCTACACCTTC.

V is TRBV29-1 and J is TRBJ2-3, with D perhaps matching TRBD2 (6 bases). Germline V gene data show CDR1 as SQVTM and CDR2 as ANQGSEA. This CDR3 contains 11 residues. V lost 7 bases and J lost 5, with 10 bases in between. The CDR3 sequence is CSGAGKDTQYF. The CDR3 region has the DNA TGCAGCGGGGCGGGGAAAGATACGCAGTATTTT.

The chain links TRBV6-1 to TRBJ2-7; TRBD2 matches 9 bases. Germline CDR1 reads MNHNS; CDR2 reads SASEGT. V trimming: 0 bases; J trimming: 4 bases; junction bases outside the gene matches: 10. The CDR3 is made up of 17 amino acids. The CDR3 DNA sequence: TGTGCCAGCAGTGAAGCGAGTTCGGCGGGAGGGCCGTACGAGCAGTACTTC. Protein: CASSEASSAGGPYEQYF.

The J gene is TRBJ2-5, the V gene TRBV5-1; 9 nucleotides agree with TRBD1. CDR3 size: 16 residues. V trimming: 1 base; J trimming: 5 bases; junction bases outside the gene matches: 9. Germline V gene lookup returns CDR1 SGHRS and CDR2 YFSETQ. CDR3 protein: CASSLTGQGSSETQYF. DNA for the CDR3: TGCGCCAGCAGCTTGACCGGACAGGGGAGCAGTGAGACCCAGTACTTC. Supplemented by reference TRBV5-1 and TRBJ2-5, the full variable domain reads KAGVTQTPRYLIKTRGQQVTLSCSPISGHRSVSWYQQTPGQGLQFLFEYFSETQRNKGNFPGRFSGRQFSNSRSEMNVSTLELGDSALYLCASSLTGQGSSETQYFGPGTRLLVL.

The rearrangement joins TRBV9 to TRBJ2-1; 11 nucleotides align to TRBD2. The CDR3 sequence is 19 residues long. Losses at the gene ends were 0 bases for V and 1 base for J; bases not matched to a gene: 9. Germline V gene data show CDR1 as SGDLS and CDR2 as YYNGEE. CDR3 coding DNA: TGTGCCAGCAGCGTAGCTCCCACTAGCGGGAGTTGGTCCTACAATGAGCAGTTCTTC. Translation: CASSVAPTSGSWSYNEQFF.

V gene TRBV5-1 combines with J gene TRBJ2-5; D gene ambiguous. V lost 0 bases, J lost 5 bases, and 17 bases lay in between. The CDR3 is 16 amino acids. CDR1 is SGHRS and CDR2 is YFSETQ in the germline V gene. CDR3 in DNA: TGCGCCAGCAGCTTGGAACAGTGGCAGCCTTGGGAGACCCAGTACTTC. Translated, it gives CASSLEQWQPWETQYF.

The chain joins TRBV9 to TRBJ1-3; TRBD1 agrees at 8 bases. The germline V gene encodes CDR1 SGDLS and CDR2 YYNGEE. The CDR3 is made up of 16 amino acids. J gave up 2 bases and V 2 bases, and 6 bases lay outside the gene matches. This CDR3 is CASSVTPQGAGNTIYF. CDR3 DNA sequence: TGTGCCAGCAGCGTCACACCACAGGGGGCTGGAAACACCATATATTTT.

In DNA form, the CDR3 reads TGCGCCAGCAGCCAAATTTCTAGACAAGAGACCCAGTACTTC. Translating it yields CASSQISRQETQYF. The V gene is TRBV4-1, the J gene TRBJ2-5; unclear D gene. V was pared by 2 bases and J by 2 bases, with 9 bases between. CDR1 MGHRA and CDR2 YSYEKL come from the germline V gene. This CDR3 contains 14 residues.